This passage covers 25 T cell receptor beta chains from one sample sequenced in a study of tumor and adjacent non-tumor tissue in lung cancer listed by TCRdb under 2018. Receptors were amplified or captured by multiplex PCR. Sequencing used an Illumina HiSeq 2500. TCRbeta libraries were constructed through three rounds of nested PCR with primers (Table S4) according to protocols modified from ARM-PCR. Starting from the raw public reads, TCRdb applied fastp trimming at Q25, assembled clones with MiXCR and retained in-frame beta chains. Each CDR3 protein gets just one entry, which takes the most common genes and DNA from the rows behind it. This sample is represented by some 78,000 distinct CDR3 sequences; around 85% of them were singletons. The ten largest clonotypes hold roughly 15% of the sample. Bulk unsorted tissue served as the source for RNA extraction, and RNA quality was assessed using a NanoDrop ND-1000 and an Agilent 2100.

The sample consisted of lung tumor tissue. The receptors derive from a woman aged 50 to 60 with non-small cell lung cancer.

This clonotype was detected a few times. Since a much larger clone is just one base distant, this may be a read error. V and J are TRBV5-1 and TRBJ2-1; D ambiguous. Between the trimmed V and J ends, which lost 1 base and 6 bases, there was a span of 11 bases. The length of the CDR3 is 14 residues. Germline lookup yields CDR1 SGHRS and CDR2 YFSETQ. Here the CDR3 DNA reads TGCGCCAGCAGCTTGTTAGTCGGATGCAATGAGCAGTTCTTC. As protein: CASSLLVGCNEQFF. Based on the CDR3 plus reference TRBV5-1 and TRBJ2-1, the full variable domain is KAGVTQTPRYLIKTRGQQVTLSCSPISGHRSVSWYQQTPGQGLQFLFEYFSETQRNKGNFPGRFSGRQFSNSRSEMNVSTLELGDSALYLCASSLLVGCNEQFFGPGTRLTVL.

CDR3 coding DNA: TGTGCCAGCAGTGATGGCAGTAACTACGAGCAGTACTTC. This sequence encodes CASSDGSNYEQYF. The chain has TRBV6-1 and TRBJ2-7; the D is unclear. CDR3 size: 13 residues. Germline-derived CDR1 and CDR2 are MNHNS and SASEGT. Trimming removed 3 bases from V and 3 bases from J, with 9 bases in between.

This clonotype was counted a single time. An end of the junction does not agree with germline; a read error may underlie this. The CDR3 sequence is CASSQDQWWGTQYF. Here the CDR3 DNA reads TGCGCCAGCAGCCAAGACCAGTGGTGGGGGACCCAATACTTC. The chain employs TRBV4-3 and TRBJ2-5; possibly TRBD1 or TRBD2 for D (5 bases each). CDR3 length equals 14 residues. The V gene's germline CDR1 is LGHNA and CDR2 YSLEER.

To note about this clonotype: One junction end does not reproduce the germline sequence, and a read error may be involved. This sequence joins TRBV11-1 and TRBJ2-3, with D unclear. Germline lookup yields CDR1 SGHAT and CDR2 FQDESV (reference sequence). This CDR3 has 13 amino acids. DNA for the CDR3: TGCGCCAGCATAGGGATAGGGATGGATACGCAGTATTTT. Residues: CASIGIGMDTQYF.

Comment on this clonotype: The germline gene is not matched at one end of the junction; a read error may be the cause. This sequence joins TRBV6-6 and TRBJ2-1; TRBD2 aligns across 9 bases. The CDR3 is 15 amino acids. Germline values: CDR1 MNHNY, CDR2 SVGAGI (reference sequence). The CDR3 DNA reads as TGTGCTAGCAGTTACGCTAGCGGGAATGACAATGAGCAGTTCTTC. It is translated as CASSYASGNDNEQFF.

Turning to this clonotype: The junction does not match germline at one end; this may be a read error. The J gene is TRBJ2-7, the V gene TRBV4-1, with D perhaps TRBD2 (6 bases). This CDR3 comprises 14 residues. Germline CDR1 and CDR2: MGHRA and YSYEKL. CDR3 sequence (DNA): TGCACCAGCAGCCAAGAGGCTACTAGCTACGAGCACTACTTC. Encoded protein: CTSSQEATSYEHYF.

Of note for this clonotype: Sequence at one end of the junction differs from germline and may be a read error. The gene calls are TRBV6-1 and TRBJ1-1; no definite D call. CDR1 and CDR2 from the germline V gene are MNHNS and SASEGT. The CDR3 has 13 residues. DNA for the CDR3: TGTGCCGGCAGTGAGCGGCCGAGCACTGAAGCTTTCTTT. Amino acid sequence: CAGSERPSTEAFF.

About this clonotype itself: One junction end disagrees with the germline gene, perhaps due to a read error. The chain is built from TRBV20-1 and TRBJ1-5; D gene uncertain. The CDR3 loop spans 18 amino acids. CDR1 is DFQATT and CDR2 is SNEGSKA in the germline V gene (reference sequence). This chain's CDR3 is CGARPTPGEVYSNQPQHF. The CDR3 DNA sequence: TGCGGTGCTCGACCTACCCCCGGGGAGGTTTATAGCAATCAGCCCCAGCATTTT.

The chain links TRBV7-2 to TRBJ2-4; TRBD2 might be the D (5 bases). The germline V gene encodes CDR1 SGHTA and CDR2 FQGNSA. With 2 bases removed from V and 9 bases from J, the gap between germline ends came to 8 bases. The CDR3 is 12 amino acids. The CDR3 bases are TGTGCCAGCAGCTTAAGGGAGAGCATTCAGTACTTC. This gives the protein CASSLRESIQYF.

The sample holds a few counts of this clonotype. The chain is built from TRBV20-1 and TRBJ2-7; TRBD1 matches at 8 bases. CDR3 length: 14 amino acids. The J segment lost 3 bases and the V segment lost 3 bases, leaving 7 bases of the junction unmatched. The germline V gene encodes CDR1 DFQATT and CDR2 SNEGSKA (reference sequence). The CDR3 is CSARDLDRDYEQYF. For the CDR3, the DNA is TGCAGTGCTAGGGATTTGGACAGGGACTACGAGCAGTACTTC.

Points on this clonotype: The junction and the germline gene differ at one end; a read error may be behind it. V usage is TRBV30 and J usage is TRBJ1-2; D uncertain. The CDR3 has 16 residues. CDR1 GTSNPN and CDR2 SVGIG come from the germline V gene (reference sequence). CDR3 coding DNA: TGTGTCTGTTGGACGCTTGTGGACGCTCGAAACTATGTCTACACCTTC. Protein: CVCWTLVDARNYVYTF.

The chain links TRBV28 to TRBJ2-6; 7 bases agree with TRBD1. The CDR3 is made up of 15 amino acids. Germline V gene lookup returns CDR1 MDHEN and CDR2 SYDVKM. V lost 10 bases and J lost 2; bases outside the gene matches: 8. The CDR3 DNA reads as TGTGCCACCAGGATAACAGGGGCTGGGGCCAACGTCCTGACTTTC. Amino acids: CATRITGAGANVLTF.

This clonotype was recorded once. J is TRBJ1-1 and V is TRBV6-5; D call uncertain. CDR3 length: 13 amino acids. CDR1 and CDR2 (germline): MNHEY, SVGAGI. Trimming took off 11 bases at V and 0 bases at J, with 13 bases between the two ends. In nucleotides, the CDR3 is TGTGCCTGTAAGGGCAGGTTGAACACTGAAGCTTTCTTT. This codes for CACKGRLNTEAFF.

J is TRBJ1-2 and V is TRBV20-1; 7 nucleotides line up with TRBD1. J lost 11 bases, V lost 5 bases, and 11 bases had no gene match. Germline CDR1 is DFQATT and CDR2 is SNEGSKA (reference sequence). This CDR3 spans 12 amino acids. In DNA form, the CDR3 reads TGCAGTGCTCAGACAGGGATCTATGCATACACCTTC. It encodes CSAQTGIYAYTF.

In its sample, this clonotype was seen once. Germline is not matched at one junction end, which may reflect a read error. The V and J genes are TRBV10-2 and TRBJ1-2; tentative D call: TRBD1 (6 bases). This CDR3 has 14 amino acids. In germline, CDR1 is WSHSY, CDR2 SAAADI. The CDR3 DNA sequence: TGCGCCAGCAGAGAGTCCAGAGGGGGACCGGGCTACGCCTTC. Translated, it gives CASRESRGGPGYAF.

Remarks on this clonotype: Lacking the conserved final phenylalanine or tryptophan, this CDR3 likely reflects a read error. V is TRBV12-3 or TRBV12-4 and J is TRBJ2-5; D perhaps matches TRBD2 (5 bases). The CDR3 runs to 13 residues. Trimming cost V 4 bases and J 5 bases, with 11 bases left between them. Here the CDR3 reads CASSSWESETQYL. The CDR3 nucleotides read TGTGCCAGCAGTTCTTGGGAGAGCGAGACCCAGTACTTA.

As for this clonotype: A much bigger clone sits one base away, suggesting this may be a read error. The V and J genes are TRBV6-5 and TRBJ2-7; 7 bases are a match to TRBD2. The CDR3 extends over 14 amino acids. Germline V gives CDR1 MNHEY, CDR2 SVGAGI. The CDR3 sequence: CASRRTGGSYEKYF. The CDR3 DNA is TGTGCCAGCAGGCGGACTGGCGGGAGTTACGAGAAGTACTTC.

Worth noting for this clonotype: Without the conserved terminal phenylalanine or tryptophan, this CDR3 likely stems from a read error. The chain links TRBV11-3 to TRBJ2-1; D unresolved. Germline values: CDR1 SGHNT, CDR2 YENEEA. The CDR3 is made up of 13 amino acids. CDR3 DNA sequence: TGTGCCAGCAGTTTAGGCCCTGGCAATGAGCAGTTCTTA. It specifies CASSLGPGNEQFL.

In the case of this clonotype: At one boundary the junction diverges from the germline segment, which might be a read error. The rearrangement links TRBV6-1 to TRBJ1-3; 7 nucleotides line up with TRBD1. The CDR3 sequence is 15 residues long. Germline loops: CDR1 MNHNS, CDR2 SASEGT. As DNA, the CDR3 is TGTGCCAGCAGTATGGGACAGAACTCTGGAAACATCATATATTTT. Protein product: CASSMGQNSGNIIYF.

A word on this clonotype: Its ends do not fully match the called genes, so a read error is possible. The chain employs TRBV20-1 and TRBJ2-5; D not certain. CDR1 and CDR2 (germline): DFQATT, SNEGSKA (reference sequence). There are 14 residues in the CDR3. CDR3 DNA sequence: TGCAGCGCTAGTCATCAACAGCAAAAAGAGTCCCAGTACTTC. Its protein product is CSASHQQQKESQYF.

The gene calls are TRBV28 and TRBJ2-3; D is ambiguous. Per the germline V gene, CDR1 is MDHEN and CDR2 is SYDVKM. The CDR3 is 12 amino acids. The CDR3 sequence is CTNSVSTDTQYF. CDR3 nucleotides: TGTACCAATAGTGTTTCCACAGATACGCAGTATTTT. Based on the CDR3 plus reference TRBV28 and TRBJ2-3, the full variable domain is DVKVTQSSRYLVKRTGEKVFLECVQDMDHENMFWYRQDPGLGLRLIYFSYDVKMKEKGDIPEGYSVSREKKERFSLILESASTNQTSMYLCTNSVSTDTQYFGPGTRLTVL.

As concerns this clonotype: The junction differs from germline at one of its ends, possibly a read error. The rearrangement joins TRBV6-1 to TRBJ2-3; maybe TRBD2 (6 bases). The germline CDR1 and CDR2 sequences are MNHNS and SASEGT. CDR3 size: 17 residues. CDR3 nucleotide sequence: TGTGCCAGCAGTGACCGTGGTATCGGGAGTTCTGCAGATACGCAGTACTTT. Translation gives CASSDRGIGSSADTQYF.

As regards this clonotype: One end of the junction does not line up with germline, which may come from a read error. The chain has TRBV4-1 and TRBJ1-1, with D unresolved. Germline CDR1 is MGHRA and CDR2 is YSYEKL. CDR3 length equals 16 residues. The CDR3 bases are TGCGCCAGCAGCCAAGATCGTTACGGAGCGAACACTGAAGTTTTCTTT. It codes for CASSQDRYGANTEVFF.

Here the CDR3 DNA reads TGCAGCGTTCGACAGTATCTGAACACTGAAGCTTTCTTT. Translating it yields CSVRQYLNTEAFF. The genes are TRBV29-1 and TRBJ1-1; D might be TRBD1 (5 bases). V lost 5 bases to trimming and J lost 0 bases, with 10 bases between them. Looked up from germline, CDR1 is SQVTM and CDR2 is ANQGSEA. CDR3 length equals 13 residues.

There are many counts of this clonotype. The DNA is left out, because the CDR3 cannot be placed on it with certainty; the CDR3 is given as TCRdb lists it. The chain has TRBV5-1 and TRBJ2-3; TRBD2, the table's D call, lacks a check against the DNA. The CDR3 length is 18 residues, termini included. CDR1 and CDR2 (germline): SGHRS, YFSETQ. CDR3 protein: CASSSSTSGIGRADTQYF.